The rows below give T cell receptor beta chains drawn from one sample of a study of T cells in Graves' hyperthyroidism and ophthalmopathy. TCRdb itself ran the multiplex PCR reads through MiXCR, one entry per CDR3 protein. This sample has some 580,000 distinct CDR3 sequences, with around 16% found just once. Sequencing used blood. The receptors originated from a woman aged 40 to 50 with Graves' ophthalmopathy. Both conserved end residues are part of each CDR3. The D gene is left open where the match is weak. Where a row states a size, it is once, few, many or the class of an expanded clone; other rows omit it.

V gene	D gene	clone size	J gene	CDR3 DNA	CDR3 protein
TRBV5-4	TRBD2	NA	TRBJ2-1	TGTGCCAGCAACCAAGGAGGGAGGGCCCGGAATGAGCAGTTCTTC	CASNQGGRARNEQFF
TRBV7-6	NA	once	TRBJ2-3	TGTGCCAGCAGCTTCCGACGATCGAACACAGATACGCAGTATTTT	CASSFRRSNTDTQYF
TRBV4-1	NA	NA	TRBJ2-6	TGCGCCAGCAGCCTGACCTCCCGGAGCTCTGGGGCCAACGTCCTGACTTTC	CASSLTSRSSGANVLTF
TRBV12-3/TRBV12-4	NA	few	TRBJ1-3	TGTGCCAGCAGCCAGAGGGACACCATATATTTT	CASSQRDTIYF
TRBV5-5	TRBD1	few	TRBJ1-5	TGTGCCAGCAGCTCTCAGACAGGGAGTTGGCCCCAGCATTTT	CASSSQTGSWPQHF
TRBV2	NA	few	TRBJ1-4	TGTGCCAGCAGCCGGGACGGTCGGGAAAAACTGTTTTTT	CASSRDGREKLFF
TRBV19	TRBD2	NA	TRBJ2-6	TGTGCCAGTAGCAATGGCGGGGGGCCAACCTCTGGGGCCAACGTCCTGACTTTC	CASSNGGGPTSGANVLTF
TRBV3-1	TRBD2	many	TRBJ2-3	TGTGCCAGCAGGCCTACTAGCGGGGGAGATACGCAGTATTTT	CASRPTSGGDTQYF
TRBV10-3	NA	many	TRBJ1-2	TGTGCCATCAGTGAGGGCACTGGCTATGGCTACACCTTC	CAISEGTGYGYTF
TRBV28	NA	many	TRBJ1-2	TGTGCCAGCAGTCGACAGAACTATGGCTACACCTTC	CASSRQNYGYTF
TRBV29-1	TRBD2	few	TRBJ2-1	TGCAGCGGAGTAGCGGGAGTGGTAAATGAGCAGTTCTTC	CSGVAGVVNEQFF
TRBV30	NA	many	TRBJ1-5	TGTGCCTGGAGTGTAAGGGGCGTAGGCAATCAGCCCCAGCATTTT	CAWSVRGVGNQPQHF
TRBV11-2	NA	many	TRBJ2-5	TGTGCCAGCAGGCTAGCGCGAACAGGGGACCAGTACTTC	CASRLARTGDQYF
TRBV27	NA	many	TRBJ2-1	TGTGCCAGCAGTTTATCTGATCCGAGGGATGAGCAGTTCTTC	CASSLSDPRDEQFF
TRBV30	NA	many	TRBJ2-1	TGTGCCTGGAGAACCGGGGGTAGCTCCTACAATGAGCAGTTCTTC	CAWRTGGSSYNEQFF
TRBV10-3	TRBD2	NA	TRBJ2-3	TGTGCCATCAGTGAGTCGTCGGGGGGTCGAGATACGCAGTATTTT	CAISESSGGRDTQYF
TRBV14	NA	few	TRBJ2-5	TGTGCCAGCAGCCAAGGGTCGGCAAGGGCCGAGACCCAGTACTTC	CASSQGSARAETQYF
TRBV6-5	NA	NA	TRBJ1-3	TGTGCCAGCAGTTACTCTAGAGGGGACTCTGGAAACACCATATATTTT	CASSYSRGDSGNTIYF
TRBV27	TRBD1	NA	TRBJ2-7	TGTGCCAGCAGTTCGACAGGGGTCGGCGAGCAGTACTTC	CASSSTGVGEQYF
TRBV2	NA	few	TRBJ1-4	TGTGCCAGCAATCAGGGGCCTGAAAAACTGTTTTTT	CASNQGPEKLFF
TRBV29-1	NA	few	TRBJ1-1	TGCAGCGTTGAAGCCACACGCGGCACTGAAGCTTTCTTT	CSVEATRGTEAFF
TRBV20-1	NA	few	TRBJ1-1	TGCAGTGCTAGAGGTCCTTGGGGTACTGAAGCTTTCTTT	CSARGPWGTEAFF
TRBV30	NA	NA	TRBJ1-2	TGTGCCTGGAGCGAACGGGGGGCGCGGGGCTACACCTTC	CAWSERGARGYTF
TRBV12-3/TRBV12-4	NA	many	TRBJ2-3	TGTGCCAGCAGTTTTCGGGGGCCGGGACTCCTCACAGATACGCAGTATTTT	CASSFRGPGLLTDTQYF
TRBV6-2/TRBV6-3	NA	NA	TRBJ2-1	TGTGCCAGCAGTTACGGGTTGGGTGAGCAGTTCTTC	CASSYGLGEQFF
TRBV6-2/TRBV6-3	TRBD2	NA	TRBJ2-1	TGTGCCAGCAGTGGACTAGCGGGGGGGCCCTACAATGAGCAGTTCTTC	CASSGLAGGPYNEQFF
TRBV29-1	TRBD2	few	TRBJ2-1	TGCAGCGTCCTAGGTCTCGGGGGGACTCCCTCCGAGCAGTTCTTC	CSVLGLGGTPSEQFF
TRBV5-8	NA	NA	TRBJ2-1	TGTGCCAGCAGCTTTTCTCCCTCGGGGGAGCAGTTCTTC	CASSFSPSGEQFF
TRBV5-6	TRBD2	many	TRBJ2-1	TGTGCCAGCAGCAACCTAGCGGGCCACTCCTACAATGAGCAGTTCTTC	CASSNLAGHSYNEQFF
TRBV7-2	TRBD1	many	TRBJ1-2	TGTGCCAGCAGCTTAGACCTCCGACAGGGTGTTAGTGGCTACACCTTC	CASSLDLRQGVSGYTF
TRBV25-1	TRBD2	NA	TRBJ2-1	TGTGCCAGCATGATAGCGGGCTCAAACAATGAGCAGTTCTTC	CASMIAGSNNEQFF
TRBV11-2	NA	many	TRBJ2-7	TGTGCCAGCAGCGCAGTCCGGGGCACCAACTACGAGCAGTACTTC	CASSAVRGTNYEQYF
TRBV5-1	TRBD1	many	TRBJ2-1	TGCGCCAGCAGCTTGGCCGGGTCTAACCTAAGGGGGCCTACCTACAATGAGCAGTTCTTC	CASSLAGSNLRGPTYNEQFF
TRBV27	NA	NA	TRBJ1-5	TGTGCCAGCAGACAAACAGGGAGCAATCAGCCCCAGCATTTT	CASRQTGSNQPQHF
TRBV28	TRBD1	NA	TRBJ2-5	TGTGCCAGCAGTTTCAGGACCGGGACAGCAAATCTATCCCAGTACTTC	CASSFRTGTANLSQYF
TRBV11-2	TRBD2	few	TRBJ2-5	TGTGCCAGCAGCTCCGGACTAGGCGTGGAGACCCAGTACTTC	CASSSGLGVETQYF
TRBV20-1	NA	NA	TRBJ1-1	TGCAGTGCCAGAAGGGGGGCAACCTGGGGCACTGAAGCTTTCTTT	CSARRGATWGTEAFF
TRBV5-8	NA	few	TRBJ2-5	TGTGCCAGCAGCTCCGGAGGGGTACAAGAGACCCAGTACTTC	CASSSGGVQETQYF
TRBV7-2	TRBD2	NA	TRBJ2-7	TGTGCCAGCAGCCAACCGGGACTAGCGGATTACGAGCAGTACTTC	CASSQPGLADYEQYF
TRBV29-1	NA	many	TRBJ2-3	TGCAGCGTTGCAGGCAGGAAAAGTAGCACAGATACGCAGTATTTT	CSVAGRKSSTDTQYF
TRBV2	NA	many	TRBJ1-4	TGTGCCAGCCGTCGGGAGGCTACTAATGAAAAACTGTTTTTT	CASRREATNEKLFF
TRBV6-2/TRBV6-3	TRBD2	many	TRBJ2-1	TGTGCCAGCTCACAAAAACGACTAGCGGGGGCACATCACAATGAGCAGTTCTTC	CASSQKRLAGAHHNEQFF
TRBV6-1	NA	many	TRBJ1-1	TGTGCCAGCAGGACCTTAACCGGGACGGAGAACACTGAAGCTTTCTTT	CASRTLTGTENTEAFF
TRBV4-1	NA	many	TRBJ2-1	TGCGCCAGCAGCCGGGTGGCGGCAAGGGGCCTCCCCAATGAGCAGTTCTTC	CASSRVAARGLPNEQFF
TRBV28	TRBD1	many	TRBJ1-2	TGTGCCAGCAGTTTGGGGCAGGGGGCTAAGCGGTATGGCTACACCTTC	CASSLGQGAKRYGYTF
TRBV5-1	NA	many	TRBJ2-3	TGCGCCAGCAGCTTGGGAGCAGGGGTTCCTTCCACAGATACGCAGTATTTT	CASSLGAGVPSTDTQYF
TRBV12-3/TRBV12-4	NA	many	TRBJ2-1	TGTGCCAGCAACCTCCTGGGGACTTCCCATGGTTTGGGGCAGTTCTTC	CASNLLGTSHGLGQFF
TRBV29-1	TRBD2	many	TRBJ2-3	TGCAGCGCCGCCGGAGCGGGGGGAATGGATACGCAGTATTTT	CSAAGAGGMDTQYF
TRBV5-6	NA	NA	TRBJ2-3	TGTGCCAGCAGCAAAATAGATACGCAGTATTTT	CASSKIDTQYF
TRBV9	NA	NA	TRBJ2-1	TGTGCCAGCAGCCCCAAAGTAACGGTAGAGCAGTTCTTC	CASSPKVTVEQFF
TRBV20-1	TRBD2	many	TRBJ2-1	TGCAGTGCGGCACTCTCCGGGACTAACGTCAATGAGCAGTTCTTC	CSAALSGTNVNEQFF
TRBV11-2	NA	many	TRBJ2-7	TGTGCCAGCAGCTTAGGGGGGGCATTCTACGAGCAGTACTTC	CASSLGGAFYEQYF